This T cell receptor (beta chain) stems from a study of OX40 agonist ivuxolimab in advanced cancers. Study-wide context: An anti-OX40 (CD134) antibody with agonistic activity, ivuxolimab, was administered to patients. Ivuxolimab, which patients received intravenously every 2 weeks, was dosed at 0.01 to 10 mg/kg. Past anti-PD-1, anti-PD-L1 or anti-CTLA-4 therapy was accepted, and 35% to 45% had received some.

To note about this clone: Antigen specificity is unknown.

Broader study findings: In CD8+ T cells, expanded clones were on average more numerous than in CD4+.

Only in-frame clones appear in the TCRdb table, and some are missing; sequencing was by immunoSEQ multiplex PCR. The repertoire holds 80,000 to 95,000 clones, with 80% to 90% as singletons. The CDR3 is made up of 17 amino acids. Trimming cost V 0 bases and J 5 bases; bases outside gene matches: 11. Germline values: CDR1 SGHDT, CDR2 YYEEEE. The sequences come from CD4+ or CD8+ T cells sorted from blood, collected in a trial of the OX40 agonist ivuxolimab. The chain carries TRBV5-6 and TRBJ2-3, with 8 nucleotides matching TRBD1. The TCR originated in an adult with an advanced solid tumor such as melanoma, head and neck, liver or kidney cancer. CDR3 nucleotides: TGTGCCAGCAGCTTGGCCGGGCAGGGGGCGTCCGGAGATACGCAGTATTTT. It codes for CASSLAGQGASGDTQYF.